These 8 T cell receptor beta chains came from one sample sequenced in a study of cytomegalovirus exposure and HLA in healthy donors. The primer mix had 60 Vbeta and 13 Jbeta primers. The assay was immunoSEQ multiplex PCR, and TCRdb's table has in-frame clones only and misses some. The sample has about 120,000 clones, over 50% seen once; the top ten hold more than 6.5%. Sequenced input: PBMCs. These receptors all stem from a woman aged 40 to 50 in good health and CMV-seropositive.

This clone was counted only a few times. This rearrangement joins TRBV5-6 to TRBJ2-1; maybe TRBD2 (6 bases). The CDR3 loop spans 18 amino acids. The germline V and J ends were trimmed by 3 bases and 4 bases, with 23 bases remaining between them. The germline CDR1 and CDR2 sequences are SGHDT and YYEEEE. As DNA, the CDR3 is TGTGCCAGCAGCTCCTTAACCGGGACTCAAATACGATACAATGAGCAGTTCTTC. Translating it yields CASSSLTGTQIRYNEQFF.

The V call is TRBV10-3, the J call TRBJ2-1, with 8 bases that match TRBD2. V gave up 0 bases and J gave up 9 bases; unmatched junction bases: 10. This CDR3 comprises 16 residues. Germline lookup yields CDR1 ENHRY and CDR2 SYGVKD. Here the CDR3 reads CAISESRGGDLGEQFF. The CDR3 bases are TGTGCCATCAGTGAGTCTCGGGGGGGTGATCTTGGTGAGCAGTTCTTC.

The J gene is TRBJ2-7, the V gene TRBV7-2; 7 bases align to TRBD1. Germline V lookup: CDR1 SGHTA, CDR2 FQGNSA. The CDR3 extends over 15 amino acids. Losses at the gene ends were 5 bases for V and 2 bases for J; bases not matched to a gene: 9. The CDR3 DNA reads as TGTGCCAGCAGCGCGAGGGGGCTCAAACCCTACGAGCAGTACTTC. Translation gives CASSARGLKPYEQYF.

V usage is TRBV7-2 and J usage is TRBJ1-1; D might be TRBD1 (5 bases). V was cut by 0 bases and J by 4 bases, with 12 bases left in between. Per the germline V gene, CDR1 is SGHTA and CDR2 is FQGNSA. This CDR3 region has 15 residues. CDR3 sequence (DNA): TGTGCCAGCAGCTTAGCAGGGGTATTATCCACTGAAGCTTTCTTT. Translating it yields CASSLAGVLSTEAFF.

V usage is TRBV5-1 and J usage is TRBJ2-7; 9 bases agree with TRBD2. The CDR3 contains 16 residues. CDR1 and CDR2 from the germline V gene are SGHRS and YFSETQ. Germline trimming cut 0 bases from V and 3 bases from J; bases unmatched to any gene: 7. The CDR3 DNA sequence: TGCGCCAGCAGCTTGGATGGCGGGGGGGAACTCTACGAGCAGTACTTC. Amino acids: CASSLDGGGELYEQYF.

In the case of this clone: This specimen includes other DNA sequences encoding the same CDR3. The gene calls are TRBV25-1 and TRBJ2-5; a weak D match, TRBD2 (5 bases). The ends were cut back, 2 bases at V and 5 bases at J, with 18 bases in the middle. From germline, CDR1 is MGHDK and CDR2 SYGVNS. This CDR3 is 16 amino acids long. CDR3 protein: CASSEPGLGPSETQYF. In DNA form, the CDR3 reads TGTGCCAGCAGTGAACCCGGACTCGGCCCCTCCGAGACCCAGTACTTC.

V is TRBV19 and J is TRBJ1-1; a weak D match, TRBD1 (6 bases). The CDR3 is 16 residues long. V was shortened by 7 bases and J by 3 bases, with 21 bases between the two germline ends. Germline V gives CDR1 LNHDA, CDR2 SQIVND (reference sequence). The CDR3 is CASIEQGNRMDTEAFF. CDR3 coding DNA: TGTGCCAGTATCGAACAGGGTAACAGGATGGACACTGAAGCTTTCTTT.

This chain joins TRBV7-6 and TRBJ2-1; the D gene is possibly TRBD1 (5 bases). The V gene lost 7 bases and the J gene lost 5 bases, with 12 bases spanning the gap. This CDR3 is built from 13 residues. Germline CDR1 is SGHVS and CDR2 is FNYEAQ. CDR3 amino acids: CASNADSNNEQFF. Here the CDR3 DNA reads TGTGCCAGCAACGCCGACAGCAACAATGAGCAGTTCTTC.